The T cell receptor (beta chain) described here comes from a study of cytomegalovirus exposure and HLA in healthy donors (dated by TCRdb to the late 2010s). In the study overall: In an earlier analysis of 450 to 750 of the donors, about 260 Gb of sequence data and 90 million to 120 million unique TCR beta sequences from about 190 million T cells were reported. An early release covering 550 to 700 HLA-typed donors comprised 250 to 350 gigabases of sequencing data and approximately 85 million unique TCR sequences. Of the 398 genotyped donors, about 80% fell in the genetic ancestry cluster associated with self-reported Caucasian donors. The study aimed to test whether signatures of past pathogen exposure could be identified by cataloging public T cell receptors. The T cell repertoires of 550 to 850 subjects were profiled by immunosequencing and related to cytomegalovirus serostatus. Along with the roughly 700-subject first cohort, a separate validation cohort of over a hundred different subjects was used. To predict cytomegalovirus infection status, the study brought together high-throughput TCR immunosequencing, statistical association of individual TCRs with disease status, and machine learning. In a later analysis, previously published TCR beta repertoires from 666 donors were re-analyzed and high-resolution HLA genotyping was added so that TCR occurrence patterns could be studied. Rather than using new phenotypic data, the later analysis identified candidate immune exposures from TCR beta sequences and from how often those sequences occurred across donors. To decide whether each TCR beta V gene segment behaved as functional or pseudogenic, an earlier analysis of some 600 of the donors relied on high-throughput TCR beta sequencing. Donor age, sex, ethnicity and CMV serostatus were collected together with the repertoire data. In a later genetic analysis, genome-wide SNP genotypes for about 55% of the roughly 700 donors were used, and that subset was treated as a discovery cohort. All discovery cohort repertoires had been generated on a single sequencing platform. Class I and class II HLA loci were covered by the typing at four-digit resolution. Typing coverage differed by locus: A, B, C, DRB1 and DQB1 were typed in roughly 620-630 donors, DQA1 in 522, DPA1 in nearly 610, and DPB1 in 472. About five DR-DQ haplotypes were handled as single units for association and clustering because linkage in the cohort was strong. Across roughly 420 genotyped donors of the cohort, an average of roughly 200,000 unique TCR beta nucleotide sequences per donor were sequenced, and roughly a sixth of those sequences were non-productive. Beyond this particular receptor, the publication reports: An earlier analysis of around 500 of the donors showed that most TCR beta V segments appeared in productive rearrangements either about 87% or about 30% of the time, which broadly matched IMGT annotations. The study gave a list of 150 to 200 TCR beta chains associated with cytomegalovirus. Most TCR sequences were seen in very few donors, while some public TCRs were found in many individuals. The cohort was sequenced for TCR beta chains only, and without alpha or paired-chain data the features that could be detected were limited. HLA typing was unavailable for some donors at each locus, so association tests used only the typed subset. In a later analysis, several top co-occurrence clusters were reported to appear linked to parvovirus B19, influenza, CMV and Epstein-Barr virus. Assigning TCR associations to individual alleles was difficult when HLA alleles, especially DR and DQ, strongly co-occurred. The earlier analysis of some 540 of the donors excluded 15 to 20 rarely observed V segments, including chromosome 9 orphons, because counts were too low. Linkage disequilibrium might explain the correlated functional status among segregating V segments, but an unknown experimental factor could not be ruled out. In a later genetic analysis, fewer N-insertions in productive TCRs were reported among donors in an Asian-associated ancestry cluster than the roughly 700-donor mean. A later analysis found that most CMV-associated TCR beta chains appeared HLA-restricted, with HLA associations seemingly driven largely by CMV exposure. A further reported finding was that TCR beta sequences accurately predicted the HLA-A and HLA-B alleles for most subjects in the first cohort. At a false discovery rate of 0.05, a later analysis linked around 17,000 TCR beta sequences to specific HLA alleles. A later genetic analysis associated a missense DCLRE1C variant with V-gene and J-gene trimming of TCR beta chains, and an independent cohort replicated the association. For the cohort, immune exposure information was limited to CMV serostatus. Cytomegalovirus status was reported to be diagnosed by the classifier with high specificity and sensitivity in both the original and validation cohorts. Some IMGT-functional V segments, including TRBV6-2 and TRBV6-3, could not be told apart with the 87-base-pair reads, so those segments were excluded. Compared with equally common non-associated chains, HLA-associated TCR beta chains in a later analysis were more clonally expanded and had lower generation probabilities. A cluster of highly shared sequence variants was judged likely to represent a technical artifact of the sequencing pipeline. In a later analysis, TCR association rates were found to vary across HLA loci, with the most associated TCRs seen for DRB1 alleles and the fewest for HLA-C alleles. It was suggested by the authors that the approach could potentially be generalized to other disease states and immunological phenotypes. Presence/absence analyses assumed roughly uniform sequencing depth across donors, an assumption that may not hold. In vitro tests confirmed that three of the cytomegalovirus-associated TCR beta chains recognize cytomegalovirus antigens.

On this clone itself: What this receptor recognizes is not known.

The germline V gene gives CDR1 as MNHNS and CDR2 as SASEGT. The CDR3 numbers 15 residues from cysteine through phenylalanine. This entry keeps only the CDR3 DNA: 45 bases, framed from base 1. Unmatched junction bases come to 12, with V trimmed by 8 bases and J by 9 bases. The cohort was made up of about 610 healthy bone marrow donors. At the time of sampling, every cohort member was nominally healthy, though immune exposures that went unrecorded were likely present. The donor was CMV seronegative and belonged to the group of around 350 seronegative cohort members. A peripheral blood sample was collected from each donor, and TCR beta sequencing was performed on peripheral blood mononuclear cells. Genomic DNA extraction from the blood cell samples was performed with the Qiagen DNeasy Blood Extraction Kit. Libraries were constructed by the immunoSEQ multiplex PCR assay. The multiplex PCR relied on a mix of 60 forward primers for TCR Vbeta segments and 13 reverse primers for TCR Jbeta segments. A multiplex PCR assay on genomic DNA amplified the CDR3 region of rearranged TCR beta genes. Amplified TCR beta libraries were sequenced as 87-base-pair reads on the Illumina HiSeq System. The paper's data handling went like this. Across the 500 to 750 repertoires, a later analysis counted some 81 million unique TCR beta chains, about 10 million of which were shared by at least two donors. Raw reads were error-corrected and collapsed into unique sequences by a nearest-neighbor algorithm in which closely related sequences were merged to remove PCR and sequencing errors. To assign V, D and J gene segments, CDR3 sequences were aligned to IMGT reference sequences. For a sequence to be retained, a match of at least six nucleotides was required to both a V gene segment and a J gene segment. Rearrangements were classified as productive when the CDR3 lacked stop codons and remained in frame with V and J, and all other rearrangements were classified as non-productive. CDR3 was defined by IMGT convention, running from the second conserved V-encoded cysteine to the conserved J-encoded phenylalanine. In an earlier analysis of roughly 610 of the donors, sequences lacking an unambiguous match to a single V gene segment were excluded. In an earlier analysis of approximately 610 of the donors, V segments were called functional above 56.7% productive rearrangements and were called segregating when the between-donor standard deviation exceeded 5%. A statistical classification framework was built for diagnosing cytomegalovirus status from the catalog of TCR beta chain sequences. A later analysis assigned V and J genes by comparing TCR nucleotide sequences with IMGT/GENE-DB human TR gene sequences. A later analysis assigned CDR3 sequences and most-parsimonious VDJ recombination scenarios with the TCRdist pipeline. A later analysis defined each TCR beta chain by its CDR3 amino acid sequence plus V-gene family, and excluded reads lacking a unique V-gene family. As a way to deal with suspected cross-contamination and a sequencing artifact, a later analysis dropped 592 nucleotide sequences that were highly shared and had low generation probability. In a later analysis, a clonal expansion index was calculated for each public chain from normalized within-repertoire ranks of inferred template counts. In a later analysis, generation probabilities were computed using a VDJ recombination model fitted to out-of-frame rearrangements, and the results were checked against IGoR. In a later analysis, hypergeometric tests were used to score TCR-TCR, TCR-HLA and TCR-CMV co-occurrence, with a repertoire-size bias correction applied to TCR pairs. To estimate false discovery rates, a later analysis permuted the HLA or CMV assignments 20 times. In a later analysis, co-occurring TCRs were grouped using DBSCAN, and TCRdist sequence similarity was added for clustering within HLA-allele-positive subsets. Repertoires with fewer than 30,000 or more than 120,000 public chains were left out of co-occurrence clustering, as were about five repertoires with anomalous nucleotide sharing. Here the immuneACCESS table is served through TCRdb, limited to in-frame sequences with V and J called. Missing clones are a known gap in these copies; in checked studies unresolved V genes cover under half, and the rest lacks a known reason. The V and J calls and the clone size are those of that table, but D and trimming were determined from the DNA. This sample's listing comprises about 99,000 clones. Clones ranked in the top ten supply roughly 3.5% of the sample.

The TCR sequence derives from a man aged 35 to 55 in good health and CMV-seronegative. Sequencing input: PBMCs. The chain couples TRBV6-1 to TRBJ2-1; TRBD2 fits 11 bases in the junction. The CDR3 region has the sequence CASRALTSGIPEQFF. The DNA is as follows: TGTGCCAGCCGAGCCTTGACTAGCGGGATCCCTGAGCAGTTCTTC.